Listed below are T cell receptor beta chains from one sample, sequenced in a study of T cells after yellow fever vaccination. TCRdb redid the calling of the 5' RACE reads with MiXCR, one entry per CDR3 protein. The sample has a few hundred thousand distinct CDR3 sequences; approximately 18% are singletons. The starting material was PBMCs, obtained before the yellow fever booster vaccination. These TCRs come from a man between 18 and 29 years old who received the YFV17D yellow fever vaccine. CDR3s leave out the opening cysteine and the closing phenylalanine or tryptophan. Fields, in order: V gene, J gene, clone size, CDR3 protein. Size is omitted from some rows. Given values are once, few, many or a class for expanded clones.

TRBV11-2	TRBJ2-7	-	ASSSNKARISSYEQY
TRBV20-1	TRBJ2-3	-	SGGQTSTDTQY
TRBV28	TRBJ1-4	-	ASRAYGEKLF
TRBV15	TRBJ2-3	-	ATSSGATGPDTQY
TRBV28	TRBJ1-1	-	ASRSGGRTEAF
TRBV5-1	TRBJ1-3	-	ASSLVGQGNTIY
TRBV7-6	TRBJ2-7	-	ASSPGLAGELSYEQY
TRBV5-1	TRBJ1-2	few	ASRAEGYGYT
TRBV12-3/TRBV12-4	TRBJ1-5	many	ASSSQGRESNQPQH
TRBV6-6	TRBJ1-5	-	ASSDAGGRRQPQH
TRBV5-1	TRBJ2-5	-	ASSLVAGVETQY
TRBV7-2	TRBJ1-1	-	ASSSTGGRTEAF
TRBV6-6	TRBJ1-6	-	ASSLADSYNSPLH
TRBV3-1	TRBJ1-1	-	ASSPDRVTEAF
TRBV5-4	TRBJ2-5	-	ASSLVGTTQETQY
TRBV10-3	TRBJ2-3	-	AISLGGLADTQY
TRBV5-5	TRBJ2-2	-	ASSSLKANTGELF
TRBV20-1	TRBJ2-7	-	SARDPAGDAYEQY
TRBV7-9	TRBJ1-1	few	ASSLGQAFAEAF
TRBV12-3/TRBV12-4	TRBJ2-5	few	ASMAPNQETQY
TRBV4-1	TRBJ2-1	few	ASSQKGQGSFYNEQF
TRBV7-2	TRBJ2-3	-	ASSFPVSGGDEY
TRBV18	TRBJ2-1	few	ASSPQGRPGNEQF
TRBV25-1	TRBJ2-1	few	ASSDSTDGSYNEQF
TRBV6-2/TRBV6-3	TRBJ2-1	many	ASSYGVQGMYEQF
TRBV12-3/TRBV12-4	TRBJ2-3	-	ASSFVEDTQY
TRBV2	TRBJ2-1	-	ASYRLQGGRF
TRBV5-1	TRBJ1-1	few	ASTWAEWNTEAF
TRBV6-5	TRBJ1-6	few	ASSYSPGGYSPLH
TRBV12-3/TRBV12-4	TRBJ1-3	-	ASSSNGNTIY
TRBV5-1	TRBJ2-3	-	ASARTAASTDTQY
TRBV10-3	TRBJ2-2	-	ATEDRVTGTGELF
TRBV6-5	TRBJ2-3	few	ASSYWTGSSTDTQY
TRBV4-1	TRBJ2-3	-	ASSQGSPGLNTQY
TRBV20-1	TRBJ1-1	few	SASHRESNTEAF
TRBV30	TRBJ2-2	-	AWRSGGELF
TRBV4-3	TRBJ1-1	-	ASSHRGADTEAF
TRBV10-3	TRBJ2-2	-	AISEFSANTGELF
TRBV14	TRBJ2-3	-	ASRARDTQY
TRBV27	TRBJ1-6	many	ASSLRDSPLH
TRBV4-3	TRBJ2-3	-	ASSQVLAGDTDTQY
TRBV20-1	TRBJ2-4	-	SARARQGLAKNIQY
TRBV6-6	TRBJ1-2	few	ASRPGQGAYYGYT